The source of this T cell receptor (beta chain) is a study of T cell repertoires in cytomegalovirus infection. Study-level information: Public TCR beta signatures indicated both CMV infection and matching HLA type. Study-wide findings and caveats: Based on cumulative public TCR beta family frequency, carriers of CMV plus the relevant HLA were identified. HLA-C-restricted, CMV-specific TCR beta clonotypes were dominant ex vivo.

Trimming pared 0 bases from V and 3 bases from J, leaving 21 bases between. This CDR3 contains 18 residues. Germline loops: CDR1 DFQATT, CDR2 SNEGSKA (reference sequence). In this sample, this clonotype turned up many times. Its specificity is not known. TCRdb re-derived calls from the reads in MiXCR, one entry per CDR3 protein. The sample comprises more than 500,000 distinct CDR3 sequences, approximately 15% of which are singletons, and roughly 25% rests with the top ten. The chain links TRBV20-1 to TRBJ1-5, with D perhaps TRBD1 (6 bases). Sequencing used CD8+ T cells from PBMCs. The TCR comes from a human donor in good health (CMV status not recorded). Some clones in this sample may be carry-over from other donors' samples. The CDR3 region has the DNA TGCAGTGCTAGAGATCAGGCTAGTTACAGGGTGAACAATCAGCCCCAGCATTTT. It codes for CSARDQASYRVNNQPQHF.